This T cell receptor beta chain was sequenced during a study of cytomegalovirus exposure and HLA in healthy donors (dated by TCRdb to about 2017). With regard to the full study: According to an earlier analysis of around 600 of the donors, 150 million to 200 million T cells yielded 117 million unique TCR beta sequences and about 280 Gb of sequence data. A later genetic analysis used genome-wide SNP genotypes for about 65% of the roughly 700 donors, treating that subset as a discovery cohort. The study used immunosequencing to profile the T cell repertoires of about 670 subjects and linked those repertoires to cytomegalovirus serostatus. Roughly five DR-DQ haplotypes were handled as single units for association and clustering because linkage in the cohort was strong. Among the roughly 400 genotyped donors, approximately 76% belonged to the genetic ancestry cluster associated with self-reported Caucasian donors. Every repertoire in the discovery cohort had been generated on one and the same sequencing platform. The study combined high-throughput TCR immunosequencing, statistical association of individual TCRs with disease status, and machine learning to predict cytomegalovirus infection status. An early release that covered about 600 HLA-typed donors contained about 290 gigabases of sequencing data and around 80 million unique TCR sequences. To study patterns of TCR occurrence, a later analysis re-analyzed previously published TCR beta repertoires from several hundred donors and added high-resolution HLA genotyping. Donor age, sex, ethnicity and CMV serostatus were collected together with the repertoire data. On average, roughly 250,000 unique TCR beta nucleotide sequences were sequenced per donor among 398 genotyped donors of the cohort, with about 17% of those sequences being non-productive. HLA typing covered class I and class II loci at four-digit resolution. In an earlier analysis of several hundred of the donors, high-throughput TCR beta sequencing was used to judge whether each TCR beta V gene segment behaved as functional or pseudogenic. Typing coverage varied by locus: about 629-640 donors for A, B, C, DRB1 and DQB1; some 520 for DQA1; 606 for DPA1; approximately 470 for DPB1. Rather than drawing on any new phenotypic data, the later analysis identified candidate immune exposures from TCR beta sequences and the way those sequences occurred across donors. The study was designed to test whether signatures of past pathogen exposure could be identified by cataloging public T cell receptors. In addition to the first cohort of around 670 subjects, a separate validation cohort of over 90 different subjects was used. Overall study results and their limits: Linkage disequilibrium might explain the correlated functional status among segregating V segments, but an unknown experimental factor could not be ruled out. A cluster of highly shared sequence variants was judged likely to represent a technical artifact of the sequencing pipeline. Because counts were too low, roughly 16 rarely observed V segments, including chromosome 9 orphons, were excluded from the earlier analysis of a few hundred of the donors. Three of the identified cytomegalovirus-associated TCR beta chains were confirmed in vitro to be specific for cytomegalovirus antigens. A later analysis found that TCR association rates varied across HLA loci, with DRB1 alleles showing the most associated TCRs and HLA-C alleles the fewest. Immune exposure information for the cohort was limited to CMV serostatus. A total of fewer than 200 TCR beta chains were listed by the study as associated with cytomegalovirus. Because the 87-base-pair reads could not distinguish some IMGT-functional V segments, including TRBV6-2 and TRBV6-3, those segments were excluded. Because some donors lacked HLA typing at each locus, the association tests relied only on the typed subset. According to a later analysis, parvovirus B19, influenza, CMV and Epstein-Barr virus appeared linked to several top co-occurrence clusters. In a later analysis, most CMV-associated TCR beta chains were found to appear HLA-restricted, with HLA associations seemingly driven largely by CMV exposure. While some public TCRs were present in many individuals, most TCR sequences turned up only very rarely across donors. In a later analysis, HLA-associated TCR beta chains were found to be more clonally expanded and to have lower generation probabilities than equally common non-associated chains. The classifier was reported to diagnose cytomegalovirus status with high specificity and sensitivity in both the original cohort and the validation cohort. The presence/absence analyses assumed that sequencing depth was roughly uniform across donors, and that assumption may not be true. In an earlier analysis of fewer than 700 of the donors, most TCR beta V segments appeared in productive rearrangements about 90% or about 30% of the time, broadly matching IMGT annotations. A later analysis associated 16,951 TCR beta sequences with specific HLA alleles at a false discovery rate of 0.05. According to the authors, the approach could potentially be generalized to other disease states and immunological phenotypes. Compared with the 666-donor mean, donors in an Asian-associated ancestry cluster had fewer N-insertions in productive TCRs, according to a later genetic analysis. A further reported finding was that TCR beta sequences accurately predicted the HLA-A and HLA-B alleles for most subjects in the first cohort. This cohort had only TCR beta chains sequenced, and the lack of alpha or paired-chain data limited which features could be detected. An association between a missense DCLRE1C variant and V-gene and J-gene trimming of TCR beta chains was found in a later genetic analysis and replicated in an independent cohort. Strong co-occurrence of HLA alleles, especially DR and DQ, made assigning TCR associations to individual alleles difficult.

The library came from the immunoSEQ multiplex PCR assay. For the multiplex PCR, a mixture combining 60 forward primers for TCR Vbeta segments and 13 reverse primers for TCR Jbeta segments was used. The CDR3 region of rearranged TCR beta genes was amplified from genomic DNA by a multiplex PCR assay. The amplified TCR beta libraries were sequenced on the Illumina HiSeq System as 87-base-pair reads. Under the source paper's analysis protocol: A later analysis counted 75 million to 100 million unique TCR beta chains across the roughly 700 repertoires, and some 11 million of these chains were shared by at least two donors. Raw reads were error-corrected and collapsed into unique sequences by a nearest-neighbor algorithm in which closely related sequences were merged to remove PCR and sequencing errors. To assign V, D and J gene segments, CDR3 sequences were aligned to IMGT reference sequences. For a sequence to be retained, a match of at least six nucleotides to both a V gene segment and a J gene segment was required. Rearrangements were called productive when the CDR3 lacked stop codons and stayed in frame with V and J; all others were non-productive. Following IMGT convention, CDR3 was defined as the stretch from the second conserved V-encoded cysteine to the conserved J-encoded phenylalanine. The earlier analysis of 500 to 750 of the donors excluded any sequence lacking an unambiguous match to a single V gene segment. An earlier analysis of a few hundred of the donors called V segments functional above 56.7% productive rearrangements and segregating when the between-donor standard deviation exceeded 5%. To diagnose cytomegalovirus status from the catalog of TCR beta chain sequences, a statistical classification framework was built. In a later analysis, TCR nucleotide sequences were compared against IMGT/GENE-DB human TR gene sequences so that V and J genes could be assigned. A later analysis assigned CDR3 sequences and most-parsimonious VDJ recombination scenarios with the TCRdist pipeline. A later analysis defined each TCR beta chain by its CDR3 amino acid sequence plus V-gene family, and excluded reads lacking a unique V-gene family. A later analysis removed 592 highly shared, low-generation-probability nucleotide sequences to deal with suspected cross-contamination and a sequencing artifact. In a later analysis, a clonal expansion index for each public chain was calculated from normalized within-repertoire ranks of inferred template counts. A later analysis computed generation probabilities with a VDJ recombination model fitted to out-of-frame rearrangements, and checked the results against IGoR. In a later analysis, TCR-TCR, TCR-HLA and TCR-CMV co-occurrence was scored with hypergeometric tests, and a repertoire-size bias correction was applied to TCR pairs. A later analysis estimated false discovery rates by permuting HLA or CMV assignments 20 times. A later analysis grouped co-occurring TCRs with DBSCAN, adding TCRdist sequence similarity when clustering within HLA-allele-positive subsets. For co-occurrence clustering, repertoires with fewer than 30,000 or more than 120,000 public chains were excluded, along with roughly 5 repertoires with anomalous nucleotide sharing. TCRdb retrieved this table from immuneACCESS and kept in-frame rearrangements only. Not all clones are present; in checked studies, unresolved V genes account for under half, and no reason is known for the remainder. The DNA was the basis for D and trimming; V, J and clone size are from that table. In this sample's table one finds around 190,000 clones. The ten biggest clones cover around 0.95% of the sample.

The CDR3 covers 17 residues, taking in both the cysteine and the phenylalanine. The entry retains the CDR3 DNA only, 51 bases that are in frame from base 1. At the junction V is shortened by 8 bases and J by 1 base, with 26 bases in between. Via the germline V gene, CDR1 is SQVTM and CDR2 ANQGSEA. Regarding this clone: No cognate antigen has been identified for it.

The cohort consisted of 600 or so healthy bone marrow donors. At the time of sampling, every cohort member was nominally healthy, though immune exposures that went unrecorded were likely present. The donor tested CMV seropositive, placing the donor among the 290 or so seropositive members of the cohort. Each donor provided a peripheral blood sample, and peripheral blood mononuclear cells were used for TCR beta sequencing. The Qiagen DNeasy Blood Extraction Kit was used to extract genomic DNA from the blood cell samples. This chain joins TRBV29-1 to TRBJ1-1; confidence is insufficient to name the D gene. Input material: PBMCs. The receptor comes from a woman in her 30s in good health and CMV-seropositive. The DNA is TGCAGCACTCGGGGATCGGACGAGCTCACATGGAACACTGAAGCTTTCTTT. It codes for CSTRGSDELTWNTEAFF.